Following are 9 T cell receptor beta chains from one sample sequenced in a study of CD8+CD57+ T cells in acquired aplastic anemia. Genomic DNA served as template for TCR beta VDJ and CDR3 profiling. TCRdb itself ran the reads through MiXCR, one entry per CDR3 protein. The sample has roughly 58,000 distinct CDR3 sequences, about 50% seen once. Sequenced material: sorted CD4+, CD8+, or CD8+CD57+ T cells (not recorded which) from PBMCs. The receptors here all came from a human donor in good health, serving as a control.

A single count supports this clonotype. The gene calls are TRBV7-2 and TRBJ2-7, with TRBD1 matching over 10 bases. The V and J ends lost 4 bases and 3 bases, in that order; junction bases with no gene match: 6. The CDR3 loop spans 15 amino acids. Looked up from germline, CDR1 is SGHTA and CDR2 is FQGNSA. The CDR3 sequence is CASSSGTGDRYEQYF. In DNA form, the CDR3 reads TGTGCCAGCAGCTCCGGGACAGGGGATCGCTACGAGCAGTACTTC.

The gene calls are TRBV19 and TRBJ2-3; 8 positions agree with TRBD1. CDR1 is LNHDA and CDR2 is SQIVND in the germline V gene (reference sequence). The CDR3 runs to 15 residues. Germline trimming cut 8 bases from V and 4 bases from J; bases unmatched to any gene: 11. DNA of the CDR3: TGTGCCAGTCGCTGGTCGACAGGGGAGTCAGATACGCAGTATTTT. Its protein product is CASRWSTGESDTQYF.

This clonotype was detected many times. J is TRBJ1-6 and V is TRBV5-1; no clear D gene. Germline values: CDR1 SGHRS, CDR2 YFSETQ. The CDR3 has 13 amino acids. With 4 bases removed from V and 9 bases from J, the gap between germline ends came to 11 bases. The CDR3 nucleotides are TGCGCCAGCAGCGTACGGGAAACTTCACCCCTCCACTTT. This translates into CASSVRETSPLHF.

As concerns this clonotype: One end of the junction is discordant with germline, which a read error may explain. This sequence joins TRBV7-6 and TRBJ1-6; a possible D gene is TRBD1 (5 bases). This CDR3 region has 13 residues. In germline, CDR1 is SGHVS, CDR2 FNYEAQ. In DNA, the CDR3 is TGTGCCAGCAGGCAGGGTTTGAATTCACCCCCCCACTTT. Its protein is CASRQGLNSPPHF.

The chain has TRBV4-1 and TRBJ1-1; D unresolved. V lost 0 bases and J lost 4, with 15 bases in between. The CDR3 loop spans 16 amino acids. Germline V gene lookup returns CDR1 MGHRA and CDR2 YSYEKL. CDR3 sequence: CASSQEAVVGRTEAFF. Written as DNA, the CDR3 is TGCGCCAGCAGCCAAGAAGCAGTGGTGGGCCGCACTGAAGCTTTCTTT.

This clonotype was detected only a few times. The V gene is TRBV29-1, the J gene TRBJ1-1; D is perhaps TRBD1 (6 bases). The germline CDR1 and CDR2 sequences are SQVTM and ANQGSEA. This CDR3 spans 12 amino acids. Between the trimmed V and J ends, which lost 7 bases and 8 bases, there was a span of 17 bases. CDR3 sequence: CSAPIQGREAFF. CDR3 sequence (DNA): TGCAGCGCGCCAATACAGGGCAGGGAAGCTTTCTTT.

This clonotype was detected ten times or more. This chain joins TRBV6-1 and TRBJ1-6, with 11 bases fitting TRBD1. V gave up 6 bases and J gave up 1 base; unmatched junction bases: 8. This CDR3 region has 18 residues. Germline CDR1 and CDR2: MNHNS and SASEGT. The CDR3 sequence is CASSLGTGGISYNSPLHF. The CDR3 nucleotides are TGTGCCAGCAGCCTTGGGACAGGGGGAATATCCTATAATTCACCCCTCCACTTT.

The V call is TRBV29-1, the J call TRBJ2-7, with D perhaps matching TRBD1 or TRBD2 (6 bases each). Germline loops: CDR1 SQVTM, CDR2 ANQGSEA. The CDR3 totals 13 residues. Trimming removed 5 bases from V and 3 bases from J, with 14 bases in between. The CDR3 spells CSVPGAGHYEQYF. The CDR3 DNA reads TGCAGCGTTCCCGGGGCGGGACACTACGAGCAGTACTTC.

This sequence joins TRBV24-1 and TRBJ2-7; TRBD2 agrees at 8 bases. V lost 4 bases to trimming and J lost 2 bases; unmatched junction nucleotides: 9. The CDR3 runs 16 residues. Per the germline V gene, CDR1 is KGHDR and CDR2 is SFDVKD. The CDR3 region has the DNA TGTGCCACCAGTGACACAGGGCTAGCGGGTACCTACGAGCAGTACTTC. It yields the protein CATSDTGLAGTYEQYF.